Each of the 4 T cell receptor beta chains below was sequenced from the same sample in a study of shared clonotypes between healthy human individuals. TCRdb's table, derived via immunoSEQ multiplex PCR, lists solely in-frame clones and lacks some. The sample lists approximately 440,000 clones; roughly 80% were seen once. The sample was PBMCs. The receptors here all came from a woman aged 40 to 50 in good health. Some clones in this sample may be carry-over from other donors' samples.

The CDR3 is CASSPPPGSHNEQFF. DNA of the CDR3: TGCGCCAGCAGCCCACCCCCCGGCAGTCACAATGAGCAGTTCTTC. V usage is TRBV5-1 and J usage is TRBJ2-1; D remains unclear. CDR3 size: 15 residues. Trimming pared 4 bases from V and 5 bases from J, leaving 16 bases between. CDR1 SGHRS and CDR2 YFSETQ come from the germline V gene.

The V call is TRBV9, the J call TRBJ2-4; TRBD2 agrees at 8 bases. Germline lookup yields CDR1 SGDLS and CDR2 YYNGEE. The CDR3 covers 15 residues. V shed 0 bases, J shed 7 bases, and the junction held 6 bases outside the gene matches. Written as DNA, the CDR3 is TGTGCCAGCAGCGTAGCCGGGGGGGTAGGCAACATTCAGTACTTC. Translation: CASSVAGGVGNIQYF.

The chain is built from TRBV7-2 and TRBJ2-3; TRBD1 is a possible D gene (6 bases). Germline-derived CDR1 and CDR2 are SGHTA and FQGNSA. Between the trimmed V and J ends, which lost 4 bases and 1 base, there was a span of 15 bases. CDR3 size: 16 residues. The CDR3 coding sequence is TGTGCCAGCAGCTACTCCACAGGGTATGGCACAGATACGCAGTATTTT. Its translation is CASSYSTGYGTDTQYF.

The rearrangement joins TRBV5-4 to TRBJ2-1, with 7 bases lining up with TRBD2. CDR3 length: 14 amino acids. Germline lookup yields CDR1 SGHNT and CDR2 YYREEE (reference sequence). Trimming cost V 0 bases and J 9 bases; bases outside gene matches: 6. Here the CDR3 reads CASSLGGRAGEQFF. CDR3 coding DNA: TGTGCCAGCAGCTTGGGTGGGAGGGCCGGTGAGCAGTTCTTC.